The 4 T cell receptor beta chains in this list originate from one sample, sequenced in a study of cytomegalovirus exposure and HLA in healthy donors. Primers included in the PCR were 60 Vbeta and 13 Jbeta primers. Some clones are missing from TCRdb's copy, which holds only in-frame ones; the method was immunoSEQ multiplex PCR. Altogether approximately 190,000 clones are present, about 70% being singletons, with the ten largest covering over 1.5%. The sequenced sample was PBMCs. These receptors came from a woman aged 25 to 39 in good health and CMV-seronegative.

The chain uses TRBV30 and TRBJ2-7; D not resolved. V lost 0 bases and J 0 bases, leaving 3 bases between the germline ends. The length of the CDR3 is 12 residues. The germline CDR1 and CDR2 sequences are GTSNPN and SVGIG (reference sequence). CDR3 loop: CAWSVSSYEQYF. The CDR3 DNA reads TGTGCCTGGAGTGTGAGCTCCTACGAGCAGTACTTC.

The V and J genes are TRBV6-5 and TRBJ2-1; D is possibly TRBD1 (7 bases). The V end lost 6 bases, the J end lost 7 bases, and 19 bases lay between the germline ends. Per the germline V gene, CDR1 is MNHEY and CDR2 is SVGAGI. The CDR3 length is 15 residues. The DNA for the CDR3 is TGTGCCAGCAGACCCCTACAGGGGAGGAAGAATGAGCAGTTCTTC. It encodes CASRPLQGRKNEQFF.

This clone turned up a few times. The chain recombines TRBV7-6 with TRBJ1-5; D might be TRBD1 (5 bases). There are 14 residues in the CDR3. V dropped 0 bases and J dropped 2 bases, with 5 bases sitting between them. Germline V gene data show CDR1 as SGHVS and CDR2 as FNYEAQ. CDR3 in DNA: TGTGCCAGCAGCTTAGCAGGGGGCAATCAGCCCCAGCATTTT. This sequence encodes CASSLAGGNQPQHF. Full variable domain (rest looked up from reference TRBV7-6 and TRBJ1-5): GAGVSQSPRYKVTKRGQDVALRCDPISGHVSLYWYRQALGQGPEFLTYFNYEAQQDKSGLPNDRFSAERPEGSISTLTIQRTEQRDSAMYRCASSLAGGNQPQHFGDGTRLSIL.

The chain combines TRBV7-9 with TRBJ2-5; TRBD1 matches 9 bases. The J call could be wrong; TRBJ2-7 is a better fit for the DNA end. This CDR3 spans 14 amino acids. Germline-derived CDR1 and CDR2 are SEHNR and FQNEAQ (reference sequence). The CDR3 loop reads CASSSPGQGGEQYF. CDR3 DNA: TGTGCCAGCAGCTCGCCGGGACAGGGAGGCGAGCAGTACTTC.